The 26 T cell receptor beta chains listed next were all sequenced from one sample in a study of T cells in Graves' hyperthyroidism and ophthalmopathy. Researchers amplified the TCR beta CDR3 regions from RNA transcripts. The TCR CDR3 was amplified in a first-round RT-PCR using the HTBI primer set. A single record per CDR3 protein comes from TCRdb applying MiXCR to the multiplex PCR reads. The table lists about 600,000 distinct CDR3 sequences, 16% of them singletons, with 3% to 4% in the top ten. The sample consisted of blood. These receptor sequences come from a middle-aged woman with Graves' ophthalmopathy.

The gene calls are TRBV6-1 and TRBJ1-6; TRBD1 is a possible D gene (6 bases). CDR1 is MNHNS and CDR2 is SASEGT in the germline V gene. The CDR3 sequence is 13 residues long. Trimming pared 2 bases from V and 9 bases from J, leaving 8 bases between. Written as DNA, the CDR3 is TGTGCCAGCAGTGAAATGGGGGCTTCACCCCTCCACTTT. Protein: CASSEMGASPLHF.

This clonotype turned up a few times. This sequence joins TRBV5-1 and TRBJ2-5; 8 nucleotides match TRBD1. The CDR3 covers 14 residues. J gave up 5 bases and V 2 bases, and 5 bases lay outside the gene matches. The germline gives CDR1 SGHRS, CDR2 YFSETQ. CDR3 in DNA: TGCGCCAGCAGCTTCCAGGGGGCTTGGGAGACCCAGTACTTC. Protein sequence: CASSFQGAWETQYF. Full variable domain (remainder filled in from reference TRBV5-1 and TRBJ2-5): KAGVTQTPRYLIKTRGQQVTLSCSPISGHRSVSWYQQTPGQGLQFLFEYFSETQRNKGNFPGRFSGRQFSNSRSEMNVSTLELGDSALYLCASSFQGAWETQYFGPGTRLLVL.

This clonotype was counted many times. The chain is built from TRBV7-2 and TRBJ2-5; D uncertain. CDR3 length: 14 residues. V shed 3 bases and J shed 1 base, with 9 bases lying between them. Germline values: CDR1 SGHTA, CDR2 FQGNSA. In DNA form, the CDR3 reads TGTGCCAGCAGCTTCAGTTCGGCCCAAGAGACCCAGTACTTC. As protein: CASSFSSAQETQYF.

This clonotype was picked up one time. The chain carries TRBV14 and TRBJ1-2, with D unclear. Germline lookup yields CDR1 SGHDN and CDR2 FVKESK. The length of the CDR3 is 15 residues. The V gene lost 0 bases and the J gene lost 2 bases, with 10 bases spanning the gap. DNA for the CDR3: TGTGCCAGCAGCCAAGATATCGTCAGCAACTATGGCTACACCTTC. Translated: CASSQDIVSNYGYTF.

This clonotype was picked up a small number of times. The chain combines TRBV6-4 with TRBJ2-1, with 8 positions matching TRBD2. The V and J ends lost 7 bases and 4 bases, in that order; junction bases with no gene match: 6. The CDR3 length is 14 residues. Germline loops: CDR1 MRHNA, CDR2 SNTAGT. CDR3: CASKRSGSYNEQFF. In DNA form, the CDR3 reads TGTGCCAGCAAGAGAAGCGGGAGTTACAATGAGCAGTTCTTC.

The J gene is TRBJ2-3, the V gene TRBV9; 10 positions agree with TRBD2. Trimming took 7 bases from V and 3 from J; bases not matched to a gene: 23. This CDR3 comprises 20 residues. Germline CDR1 is SGDLS and CDR2 is YYNGEE. The DNA for the CDR3 is TGTGCCAGCTCACGAAGGGGCGTAAGCGGAGCGGGGGGGCGAACAGATACGCAGTATTTT. This gives the protein CASSRRGVSGAGGRTDTQYF.

This clonotype has at least ten counts. The genes are TRBV27 and TRBJ1-4; 7 bases are a match to TRBD1. CDR3 length: 16 residues. J gave up 4 bases and V 6 bases, and 11 bases lay outside the gene matches. CDR1 and CDR2 (germline): MNHEY, SMNVEV (reference sequence). The CDR3 loop is CASRAGQAIFNEKLFF. In DNA, the CDR3 is TGTGCCAGCAGGGCCGGACAGGCAATCTTTAATGAAAAACTGTTTTTT.

The chain's CDR3 is CASSQATSTGELFF. CDR3 DNA: TGTGCCAGCAGCCAAGCGACTAGCACCGGGGAGCTGTTTTTT. V usage is TRBV3-1 and J usage is TRBJ2-2; a possible D gene is TRBD2 (6 bases). The V gene's germline CDR1 is LGHDT and CDR2 YNNKEL (reference sequence). The CDR3 runs to 14 residues. Between the trimmed V and J ends, which lost 1 base and 4 bases, there was a span of 7 bases.

This clonotype was observed many times. This chain connects TRBV18 to TRBJ2-7, with D possibly being TRBD2 (5 bases). This CDR3 region has 14 residues. Between the trimmed V and J ends, which lost 4 bases and 0 bases, there was a span of 10 bases. Germline V CDR1 and CDR2: KGHSH, LQKENI. CDR3 nucleotides: TGTGCCAGCTCACTCGGACTCGTCTCCTACGAGCAGTACTTC. This sequence encodes CASSLGLVSYEQYF.

This chain uses TRBV2 with TRBJ2-1; perhaps TRBD2 as D (6 bases). The V and J ends lost 4 bases and 8 bases respectively, with 27 bases between them. Germline-derived CDR1 and CDR2 are SNHLY and FYNNEI. The length of the CDR3 is 18 residues. Written as DNA, the CDR3 is TGTGCCAGCAGTGGGGGCCGGGGCGGGACTGCCCTCGGAGATGAGCAGTTCTTC. It codes for CASSGGRGGTALGDEQFF.

This clonotype appeared many times. V gene TRBV3-1 combines with J gene TRBJ2-1; D uncertain. Trimming shortened V by 2 bases and J by 5 bases, and 10 bases separated the two germline ends. Germline V gene data show CDR1 as LGHDT and CDR2 as YNNKEL (reference sequence). This CDR3 has 14 residues. CDR3 nucleotides: TGTGCCAGCAGCCAACGGACGATACACAATGAGCAGTTCTTC. Its translation: CASSQRTIHNEQFF.

In its sample, this clonotype was seen many times. Germline is not matched at one junction end, which may reflect a read error. This CDR3 reads CSARGQRRTLNQPQHF. The CDR3 DNA reads TGCAGTGCCAGAGGCCAGCGGAGGACTCTTAATCAGCCCCAGCATTTT. The rearrangement links TRBV20-1 to TRBJ1-5; D gene ambiguous. Germline V gene lookup returns CDR1 DFQATT and CDR2 SNEGSKA (reference sequence). This CDR3 has 16 amino acids.

This clonotype was seen at least ten times. The gene calls are TRBV3-1 and TRBJ2-5; D remains ambiguous. Germline V gives CDR1 LGHDT, CDR2 YNNKEL (reference sequence). The germline V and J ends were trimmed by 1 base and 4 bases, with 10 bases remaining between them. The CDR3 spans 14 residues. The CDR3 region has the DNA TGTGCCAGCAGCCAAGCCCCGGGTGCAGAGACCCAGTACTTC. Amino acids: CASSQAPGAETQYF.

In this sample, this clonotype turned up many times. The chain links TRBV20-1 to TRBJ2-3, with a tentative D call TRBD2 (6 bases). This CDR3 contains 13 residues. Germline CDR1 reads DFQATT; CDR2 reads SNEGSKA (reference sequence). Between the trimmed V and J ends, which lost 6 bases and 5 bases, there was a span of 15 bases. CDR3 in amino acids: CSAPTGGVDTQYF. The CDR3 DNA is TGCAGTGCACCCACCGGGGGAGTAGATACGCAGTATTTT.

This clonotype was counted many times. CDR3 nucleotide sequence: TGCGCCAGCAGCCTGAGTACAGGGGTTCCCTACGAGCAGTACTTC. This sequence encodes CASSLSTGVPYEQYF. The chain is built from TRBV5-1 and TRBJ2-7, with TRBD1 identical over 7 bases. Germline values: CDR1 SGHRS, CDR2 YFSETQ. The V segment lost 4 bases and the J segment 2 bases; nucleotides outside the gene matches: 9. This CDR3 is built from 15 residues.

This clonotype appeared many times. The CDR3 region has the DNA TGTGCCAGCAGCTCCCGGGGAGCGGGAGAGGGCGAGCAGTACTTC. Protein: CASSSRGAGEGEQYF. The chain combines TRBV7-3 with TRBJ2-7, with 8 positions matching TRBD2. In germline, CDR1 is SGHTA, CDR2 FQGTGA. CDR3 length equals 15 residues. After removal of 4 bases from V and 6 bases from J, the junction contained 11 bases not matched to a gene.

This clonotype was detected only a few times. The V gene is TRBV20-1, the J gene TRBJ2-7; the match to TRBD2 covers 7 bases. The CDR3 spans 14 residues. V was clipped by 3 bases and J by 5 bases; unmatched bases: 10. Looked up from germline, CDR1 is DFQATT and CDR2 is SNEGSKA (reference sequence). CDR3 in DNA: TGCAGTGCTAGGGCACGGGGGGTTGCCCACGAGCAGTACTTC. This translates into CSARARGVAHEQYF.

This clonotype has ten or more counts. The CDR3 DNA is TGTGCCAGCAGTTTCCGCGGGAGTGACCGGAGGAATGAGCAGTTCTTC. Translation: CASSFRGSDRRNEQFF. The rearrangement uses TRBV28 and TRBJ2-1, with TRBD2 matching 7 bases. Per the germline V gene, CDR1 is MDHEN and CDR2 is SYDVKM. This CDR3 is 16 amino acids long. V shed 3 bases, J shed 7 bases, and the junction held 12 bases outside the gene matches.

V and J are TRBV29-1 and TRBJ2-1; 7 bases fit TRBD2. The CDR3 has 11 amino acids. V trimming: 6 bases; J trimming: 8 bases; junction bases outside the gene matches: 4. CDR1 is SQVTM and CDR2 is ANQGSEA in the germline V gene. The CDR3 loop is CSVGGGDEQFF. The CDR3 DNA sequence: TGCAGCGTGGGGGGGGGGGATGAGCAGTTCTTC.

In its sample, this clonotype was seen a few times. The junction departs from the called germline gene at one end, perhaps through a read error. This chain uses TRBV6-1 with TRBJ2-1; TRBD2 is a possible D gene (5 bases). CDR1 is MNHNS and CDR2 is SASEGT in the germline V gene. The CDR3 extends over 15 amino acids. In nucleotides, the CDR3 is TGTGCCAGCAGCCCCACTAGGGTTGGTGCTAATGGGCAGTTCTTC. It is translated as CASSPTRVGANGQFF.

This clonotype was counted between two and nine times. The chain has TRBV7-9 and TRBJ2-5; D is undetermined. The ends were cut back, 6 bases at V and 13 bases at J, with 15 bases in the middle. CDR1 SEHNR and CDR2 FQNEAQ come from the germline V gene (reference sequence). The CDR3 spans 11 residues. CDR3: CASSPDLPLYF. CDR3 sequence (DNA): TGTGCCAGCAGTCCAGACCTCCCTCTGTACTTC.

The CDR3 nucleotides read TGCAGTGCTAGAGGTACTAGCGGGAGGACAGATACGCAGTATTTT. It specifies CSARGTSGRTDTQYF. The chain joins TRBV20-1 to TRBJ2-3; 12 bases align to TRBD2. This CDR3 spans 15 amino acids. From germline, CDR1 is DFQATT and CDR2 SNEGSKA (reference sequence). V lost 1 base to trimming and J lost 3 bases; unmatched junction nucleotides: 2.

The V call is TRBV7-2, the J call TRBJ2-1; D possibly corresponds to TRBD2 (5 bases). The CDR3 spans 16 residues. Trimming shortened V by 1 base and J by 1 base, and 11 bases separated the two germline ends. From germline, CDR1 is SGHTA and CDR2 FQGNSA. The CDR3 DNA sequence: TGTGCCAGCAGCTTAGATTCTAGCCCTTCCTACAATGAGCAGTTCTTC. Amino acids: CASSLDSSPSYNEQFF.

This clonotype occurred many times. This chain joins TRBV2 and TRBJ2-1, with TRBD2 matching over 9 bases. In germline, CDR1 is SNHLY, CDR2 FYNNEI. Trimming cost V 3 bases and J 4 bases; bases outside gene matches: 7. The CDR3 loop spans 16 amino acids. The CDR3 DNA reads as TGTGCCAGCAGTGAGGTAGCGGGGGTCCCATACAATGAGCAGTTCTTC. This sequence encodes CASSEVAGVPYNEQFF.

This clonotype was seen more than once but under ten times. The chain links TRBV28 to TRBJ1-2, with D maybe TRBD1 (5 bases). The CDR3 covers 12 residues. With 7 bases removed from V and 6 bases from J, the gap between germline ends came to 12 bases. Germline-derived CDR1 and CDR2 are MDHEN and SYDVKM. DNA of the CDR3: TGTGCCAGCAATCGGGGGATCGATGGCTACACCTTC. This translates into CASNRGIDGYTF.

This clonotype has ten or more counts. The chain uses TRBV7-3 and TRBJ2-3; no firm D call. Germline V lookup: CDR1 SGHTA, CDR2 FQGTGA. The V end was cut by 0 bases, the J end by 4 bases, with 11 bases between. The CDR3 spans 15 residues. The CDR3 is CASSLTPSPSDTQYF. CDR3 coding DNA: TGTGCCAGCAGCTTAACCCCGTCTCCCTCAGATACGCAGTATTTT.